A single sample gave rise to the 21 T cell receptor beta chains below, sequenced in a study of T cells expressing NK-cell markers (TCRdb year 2020). Receptors were amplified or captured by 5' RACE. These reads were obtained on an Illumina HiSeq 2000. Based on TCRdb reprocessing of the reads, there is one entry per CDR3 protein sequence, and DNA is missing. This sample's listing comprises thousands of distinct CDR3 sequences. The ten biggest clones cover 8.5% to 12% of the sample. Source material: blood T cells: a sorted CD56 or NKG2C T cell subset, CD4+ or CD8+ T cells, or bulk PBMC T cells (not recorded which). All receptors derive from a young man in good health. Donor details come from another sample of the same person, matched by shared clones.

The chain joins TRBV7-9 to TRBJ2-7. Germline V gene lookup returns CDR1 SEHNR and CDR2 FQNEAQ (reference sequence). The length of the CDR3 is 16 residues. CDR3: CASSLALDRGSYEQYF.

The chain joins TRBV29-1 to TRBJ1-2. The V gene's germline CDR1 is SQVTM and CDR2 ANQGSEA. This CDR3 spans 15 amino acids. The CDR3 spells CSVVGRLPTGYGYTF.

This chain connects TRBV19 to TRBJ2-2; TCRdb lists TRBD2, though no DNA is available to test this call. This CDR3 region has 17 residues. The germline CDR1 and CDR2 sequences are LNHDA and SQIVND (reference sequence). This chain's CDR3 is CASSILFAGGGTGELFF.

This chain joins TRBV6-1 and TRBJ2-6; TCRdb's D call, TRBD1, is unchecked because there is no DNA. This CDR3 contains 16 residues. Germline assignment: CDR1 MNHNS and CDR2 SASEGT. The CDR3 loop reads CASSTTGDSGANVLTF.

The V call is TRBV11-2, the J call TRBJ2-1; the TCRdb call, TRBD2, lacks DNA for checking. The CDR3 runs to 19 residues. The germline V gene encodes CDR1 SGHAT and CDR2 FQNNGV. CDR3 loop: CASSLGYSREGQSDNEQFF.

The gene calls are TRBV6-5 and TRBJ2-5; TCRdb outputs TRBD1, but without DNA this stays unchecked. The CDR3 has 15 residues. Germline CDR1 MNHEY, CDR2 SVGAGI. CDR3 sequence reads: CASRTGGAGKETQYF.

By frequency, this clonotype registers medium-sized. J is TRBJ2-7 and V is TRBV20-1; TCRdb gives TRBD1 as the D gene, but with no DNA this cannot be confirmed. Germline CDR1 and CDR2: DFQATT and SNEGSKA (reference sequence). The CDR3 loop spans 14 amino acids. The CDR3 sequence is CSARPRDSFYEQYF.

By frequency, this clonotype is medium-sized. This chain connects TRBV6-5 to TRBJ2-3; TCRdb's D gene call, TRBD2, goes unchecked for lack of DNA. CDR1 is MNHEY and CDR2 is SVGAGI in the germline V gene. The length of the CDR3 is 14 residues. This CDR3 is CASGRLAATDTQYF.

Judged by frequency, this clonotype is medium-sized. The V call is TRBV28, the J call TRBJ2-7; absent DNA, TCRdb's TRBD1 call cannot be checked. Germline CDR1 reads MDHEN; CDR2 reads SYDVKM. The CDR3 length is 14 residues. CDR3 in amino acids: CASSPTGSSYEQYF.

The chain is built from TRBV7-6 and TRBJ1-5; TCRdb returns TRBD1, unconfirmable since there is no DNA. This CDR3 is 13 amino acids long. Germline CDR1 and CDR2: SGHVS and FNYEAQ. CDR3: CASSIGGNQPQHF.

The CDR3 here is CASSYLGADQPQHF. The chain has TRBV6-2 or TRBV6-3 and TRBJ1-5. The CDR3 runs to 14 residues. Per germline, CDR1 MNHEY and CDR2 SVGEGT.

The chain is built from TRBV18 and TRBJ2-7. The CDR3 covers 13 residues. Germline CDR1 and CDR2: KGHSH and LQKENI. Here the CDR3 reads CASSPRVTGEQYF.

The chain is built from TRBV20-1 and TRBJ1-2; TCRdb reports TRBD1, a call that lacks DNA to check it against. CDR1 is DFQATT, CDR2 SNEGSKA, per germline (reference sequence). This CDR3 is 14 amino acids long. CDR3 residues: CSARGDRENYGYTF.

The gene calls are TRBV6-6 and TRBJ2-1. Germline values: CDR1 MNHNY, CDR2 SVGAGI (reference sequence). CDR3 length equals 13 residues. The CDR3 here is CASSYSSYNEQFF.

J is TRBJ2-5 and V is TRBV10-3; checking the TCRdb D call of TRBD1 is not possible without DNA. Germline V gene data show CDR1 as ENHRY and CDR2 as SYGVKD. This CDR3 comprises 15 residues. The CDR3 sequence: CAISESIAGGETQYF.

The chain has TRBV12-3 or TRBV12-4 and TRBJ1-1; the D call from TCRdb, TRBD1, cannot be confirmed without DNA. The CDR3 contains 16 residues. The CDR3 protein is CASSIHRAPMNTEAFF.

Judged by frequency, this clonotype is medium-sized. This rearrangement joins TRBV15 to TRBJ2-1; with no DNA, the TCRdb D assignment of TRBD2 cannot be verified. From germline, CDR1 is LNHNV and CDR2 YYDKDF (reference sequence). The length of the CDR3 is 17 residues. CDR3 in amino acids: CATSRGPLAGVVNEQFF.

Considering frequency, this clonotype is medium-sized. CDR3 loop: CASSLALGQGYEQYF. V usage is TRBV5-5 and J usage is TRBJ2-7; TCRdb names TRBD1, which stays unverified in the absence of DNA. Germline V lookup: CDR1 SGHKS, CDR2 YYEKEE (reference sequence). The CDR3 extends over 15 amino acids.

The V and J genes are TRBV6-1 and TRBJ2-7; checking the TCRdb D call of TRBD1 is not possible without DNA. Germline V gene sequence: CDR1 MNHNS, CDR2 SASEGT. The CDR3 sequence is 13 residues long. CDR3 amino acids: CASPGTLKHEQYF.

Measured by frequency, this clonotype is medium-sized. The V call is TRBV27, the J call TRBJ1-5. This CDR3 contains 18 residues. Germline CDR1 reads MNHEY; CDR2 reads SMNVEV (reference sequence). This chain's CDR3 is CASSLVGMGLRSNQPQHF.

The chain carries TRBV14 and TRBJ1-3. The germline V gene encodes CDR1 SGHDN and CDR2 FVKESK. This CDR3 has 14 residues. The CDR3 sequence: CASSLFASGNTIYF.